Reported below is one TCR beta chain. The antigen is not known. This record belongs to a study of cytomegalovirus exposure and HLA in healthy donors. Points from the study as a whole: In an earlier analysis, most TCR beta V segments were productive about 87% or about 30% of the time. Rarity characterized most TCR sequences, yet some public TCRs appeared in many donors.

This CDR3 is 13 amino acids long. Germline V gene lookup returns CDR1 WSHSY and CDR2 SAAADI. Trimming pared 8 bases from V and 4 bases from J, leaving 13 bases between. Use of 60 Vbeta and 13 Jbeta primers characterized the PCR. Here immunoSEQ multiplex PCR was the method, and the copy in TCRdb shows in-frame clones only, minus some. The sample table sets out about 62,000 clones. The V call is TRBV10-2, the J call TRBJ2-3; D is ambiguous. The clonotype was recovered from a man under 40 in good health and CMV-seropositive. Material for sequencing was PBMCs. CDR3 in amino acids: CASGPKLADTQYF. CDR3 DNA sequence: TGCGCCAGCGGTCCGAAGCTCGCAGATACGCAGTATTTT.